These T cell receptor beta chains were read from a single sample in a study of Ad26.COV2.S vaccination and SARS-CoV-2 variants. The method was immunoSEQ multiplex PCR; TCRdb's version includes in-frame clones alone and lacks a portion of them. The sample consists of 300,000 to 450,000 clones, approximately 84% of them appearing once. Material: peripheral blood, obtained in a trial of Ad26.COV2.S vaccine versus placebo. These receptors all stem from a person between 18 and 65 years old who received the Ad26.COV2.S COVID-19 vaccine or a placebo. Each CDR3 is given with its conserved first and last residue. A D gene is named only where the DNA matches it firmly. The size entry is marked missing in some rows and otherwise reads once, few, many or a size class.

j_gene,v_gene,d_gene,abundance,CDR3nt,CDR3aa
TRBJ2-1,TRBV5-6,-,few,TGTGCCAGCAGCTTGGTCCCCTTACATGAGCAGTTCTTC,CASSLVPLHEQFF
TRBJ1-1,TRBV9,-,-,TGTGCCAGCAGCCCGTGGGGGCCCGACACTGAAGCTTTCTTT,CASSPWGPDTEAFF
TRBJ2-3,TRBV5-4,-,once,TGTGCCAGCAGCTTGGACACAGATACGCAGTATTTT,CASSLDTDTQYF
TRBJ2-7,TRBV19,-,-,TGTGCCAGTAGCAAAAGGACTTTAAGCTCCTACGAGCAGTACTTC,CASSKRTLSSYEQYF
TRBJ1-5,TRBV7-2,-,-,TGTGCCAGCAGCCCCTACCTCGCAGGGCATCAGCCCCAGCATTTT,CASSPYLAGHQPQHF
TRBJ2-2,TRBV27,TRBD2,once,TGTGCCAGCAGTTCCGGGTGGGCTAGCGGGAGGACGAACACCGGGGAGCTGTTTTTT,CASSSGWASGRTNTGELFF
TRBJ2-1,TRBV28,-,-,TGTGCCAGCAGTTCGGCCGGGGGCGCTTCGTGGAATGAGCAGTTCTTC,CASSSAGGASWNEQFF
TRBJ2-7,TRBV27,-,-,TGTGCCAGCAGTTTATCGCCCCAGTCCCCCTACGAGCAGTACTTC,CASSLSPQSPYEQYF
TRBJ2-5,TRBV6-5,TRBD1,-,TGTGCCACCTGGCGGGGACAGGGTACCCAAGAGACCCAGTACTTC,CATWRGQGTQETQYF
TRBJ2-3,TRBV4-3,-,-,TGCGCCAGCAGCCCTACAGGGAGGGATACGCAGTATTTT,CASSPTGRDTQYF
TRBJ1-1,TRBV29-1,TRBD1,few,TGCAGCGTCGTCCGGGACAGGGTCACTGAAGCTTTCTTT,CSVVRDRVTEAFF
TRBJ1-6,TRBV12-5,-,-,TGTGCTAGTGGCCTCGGGGAGAGGAATTCACCCCTCCACTTT,CASGLGERNSPLHF
TRBJ2-1,TRBV25-1,TRBD1,-,TGTGCCAGCAGTGAATTGGTGACAGGGGGAGAGGATGAGCAGTTCTTC,CASSELVTGGEDEQFF
TRBJ2-3,TRBV2,TRBD1,few,TGTGCCAGCACCCCGGGACAGGGTCATACGCAGTATTTT,CASTPGQGHTQYF
TRBJ1-2,TRBV20-1,-,-,TGCAGTGCTGGGGTATCGGGTGGCTACACCTTC,CSAGVSGGYTF
TRBJ1-4,TRBV18,TRBD1,-,TGTGCCAGCCCCGGGACAGAGAATGAAAAACTGTTTTTT,CASPGTENEKLFF
TRBJ2-2,TRBV7-2,-,-,TGTGCCAGCAGCTTCAGAGGGAACACCGGGGAGCTGTTTTTT,CASSFRGNTGELFF
TRBJ1-1,TRBV9,-,-,TGTGCCAGCAGCGTAGACATCATGAACACTGAAGCTTTCTTT,CASSVDIMNTEAFF
TRBJ1-1,TRBV18,-,-,TGTGCCAGCTCAAAACAGGGATTGGGGATGAACACTGAAGCTTTCTTT,CASSKQGLGMNTEAFF
TRBJ1-1,TRBV10-3,-,medium-sized,TGTGCCATCAGTGAGGGTTTGGACCGAAGAGGGGGGACTGAAGCTTTCTTT,CAISEGLDRRGGTEAFF
TRBJ2-3,TRBV7-9,-,-,TGTGCCAGCAGCCAGGGACAAGTCACTTACGCAGTATTT,CASSQGQVTYAVF
TRBJ2-1,TRBV19,-,-,TGTGCCAGTAGTATCCCCACAGGAATTCTTCGCGAGCAGTTCTTC,CASSIPTGILREQFF
TRBJ2-5,TRBV3-1/TRBV3-2,TRBD2,-,TGTGCCAGCAGCCGACTAGCGGGAGGGTCTAATCAAGAGACCCAGTACTTC,CASSRLAGGSNQETQYF
TRBJ1-1,TRBV3-1/TRBV3-2,-,few,TGTGCCAGCAGCCAGGTTGGGGGGAACACTGAAGCTTTCTTT,CASSQVGGNTEAFF
TRBJ2-1,TRBV14,-,-,TGTGCCAGCAGCCTGACACAGGGGGAGCGGGGGTTCGACGCCGAGTTCTTC,CASSLTQGERGFDAEFF
TRBJ1-5,TRBV6-1,-,-,TGTGCCAGCAGTGAATCCCGGGTCGGCAATCAGCCCCAGCATTTT,CASSESRVGNQPQHF
TRBJ1-5,TRBV4-3,TRBD1,-,TGCGCCAGCAGCCAAGATCTAATGGACAGGGATAGCAATCAGCCCCAGCATTTT,CASSQDLMDRDSNQPQHF
TRBJ2-2,TRBV12-5,-,once,TGTGCTAGTGGTTTGCATATTGCGGACCCCACCGGGGAGCTGTTTTTT,CASGLHIADPTGELFF
TRBJ2-6,TRBV6-1,TRBD1,-,TGTGCCAGCAGTGACGGACAGGGGTTCGTCGTCCTGACTTTC,CASSDGQGFVVLTF
TRBJ1-6,TRBV30,-,-,TGTGCCTGGAGTGTGTTGGGTCGGGTTGGGTCACCCCTCCACTTT,CAWSVLGRVGSPLHF
TRBJ2-7,TRBV27,-,-,TGTGCCAGCAGTCCATCCCTTCCAGTGGGGTACTCCTACGAGCAGTACTTC,CASSPSLPVGYSYEQYF
TRBJ1-6,TRBV27,-,-,TGTGCCAGCAGTTTTGGGTCTTCACCCCTCCACTTT,CASSFGSSPLHF
TRBJ2-3,TRBV6-2/TRBV6-3,TRBD2,-,TGTGCCAGCAGCCGACTAGCGGGGGGGCTTGAAACAGATACGCAGTATTTT,CASSRLAGGLETDTQYF
TRBJ1-2,TRBV6-2/TRBV6-3,-,-,TGTGCCAGCAGCGACGGGGGACATCGATCCTCTAACTATGGCTACACCTTC,CASSDGGHRSSNYGYTF
TRBJ2-3,TRBV28,-,-,TGTGCCAGCAGTCCCTGGGGTGGCACAGATACGCAGTATTTT,CASSPWGGTDTQYF
TRBJ2-5,TRBV9,TRBD1,-,TGTGCCAGCAGCCCTCAGGGGACAGGGAGAGAGACCCAGTACTTC,CASSPQGTGRETQYF
TRBJ1-2,TRBV29-1,-,-,TGCAGCGCAGGACAAGATACTAACTATGGCTACACCTTC,CSAGQDTNYGYTF
TRBJ2-7,TRBV6-5,TRBD2,few,TGTGCCGCATTAGGGCGGGGGGTAGAAACCTACGAGCAGTACTTC,CAALGRGVETYEQYF
TRBJ2-2,TRBV7-8,TRBD2,-,TGTGCCAGCACCCCCCCGGGCGGGAGAAACGGGGAGCTGTTTTTT,CASTPPGGRNGELFF
TRBJ2-3,TRBV5-1,-,-,TGCGCCAGCAGCGATACATCTAGCTTGGCAGATACGCAGTATTTT,CASSDTSSLADTQYF
TRBJ1-1,TRBV5-6,TRBD1,-,TGTGCCAGCAGCGCACGGGGCAGGGGGCGTACTGAAGCTTTCTTT,CASSARGRGRTEAFF
TRBJ2-3,TRBV4-3,TRBD2,few,TGCGCCAGCAGCCAAGACCCGACTAGCGGGAGTTCCACAGATACGCAGTATTTT,CASSQDPTSGSSTDTQYF
TRBJ1-1,TRBV6-5,-,-,TGTGCCAGCATCAACGGGGGTCGGAACACTGAAGCTTTCTTT,CASINGGRNTEAFF
TRBJ2-1,TRBV15,-,-,TGTGCCACCAGCAGAGCCCCGCCTAGCAGGGCGGGTGAGCAGTTCTTC,CATSRAPPSRAGEQFF
TRBJ1-2,TRBV9,TRBD1,-,TGTGCCAGCAGCGTAGATGGGACAGGGCCTGGCTACACCTTC,CASSVDGTGPGYTF
TRBJ2-1,TRBV18,-,-,TGTGCCAGCTCACCAGTGATGAGGGAGAGTGAGCAGTTCTTC,CASSPVMRESEQFF
TRBJ2-2,TRBV7-2,-,-,TGTGCCAGCAGCTTAAGCAGGAACTTCGGGGAGCTGTTTTTT,CASSLSRNFGELFF
TRBJ2-1,TRBV11-2,TRBD2,-,TGTGCCAGCAGAATTAGCGGGGGGGTATTGGTTGAGCAGTTCTTC,CASRISGGVLVEQFF
TRBJ2-7,TRBV18,TRBD1,-,TGTGCCAGCCGAGGACTACAGGGGGCGTTTGACGAGCAGTACTTC,CASRGLQGAFDEQYF
TRBJ1-2,TRBV28,TRBD1,-,TGTGCCAGCACCGTCGTGGGGACAGCATTCGGCTACACCTTC,CASTVVGTAFGYTF
TRBJ1-5,TRBV30,TRBD1,-,TGTGCCTGGAACAGGGGTTCCAATCAGCCCCAGCATTTT,CAWNRGSNQPQHF